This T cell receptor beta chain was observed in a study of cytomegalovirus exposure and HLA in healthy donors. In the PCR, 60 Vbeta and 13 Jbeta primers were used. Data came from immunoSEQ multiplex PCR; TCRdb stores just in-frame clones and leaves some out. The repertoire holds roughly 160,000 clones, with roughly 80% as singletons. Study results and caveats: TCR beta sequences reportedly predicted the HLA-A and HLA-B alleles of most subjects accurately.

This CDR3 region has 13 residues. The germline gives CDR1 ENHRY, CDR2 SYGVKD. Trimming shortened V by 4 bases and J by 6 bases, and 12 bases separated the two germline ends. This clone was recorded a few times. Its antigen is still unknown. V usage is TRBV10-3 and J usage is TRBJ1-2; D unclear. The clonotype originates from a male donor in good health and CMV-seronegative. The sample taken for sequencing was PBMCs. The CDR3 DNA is TGTGCCATCAGTGCAGGAACCTCAGATGGCTACACCTTC. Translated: CAISAGTSDGYTF.